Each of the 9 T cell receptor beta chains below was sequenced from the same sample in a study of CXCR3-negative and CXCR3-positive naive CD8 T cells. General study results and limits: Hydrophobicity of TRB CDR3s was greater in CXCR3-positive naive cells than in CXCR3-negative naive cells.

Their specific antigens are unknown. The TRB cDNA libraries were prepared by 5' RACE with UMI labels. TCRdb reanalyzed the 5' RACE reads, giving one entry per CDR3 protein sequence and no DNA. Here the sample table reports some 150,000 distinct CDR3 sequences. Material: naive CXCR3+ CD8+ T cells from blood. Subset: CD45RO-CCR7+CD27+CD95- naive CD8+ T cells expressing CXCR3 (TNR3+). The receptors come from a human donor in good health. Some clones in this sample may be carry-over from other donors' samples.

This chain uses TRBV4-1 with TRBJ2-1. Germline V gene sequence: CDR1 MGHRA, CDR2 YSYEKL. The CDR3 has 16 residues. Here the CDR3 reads CASSQVVETEYNEQFF.

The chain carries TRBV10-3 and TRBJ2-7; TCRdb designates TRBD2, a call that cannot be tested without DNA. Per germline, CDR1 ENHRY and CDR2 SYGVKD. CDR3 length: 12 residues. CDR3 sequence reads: CAISDSSGELYF.

The CDR3 loop is CASSESDRDTDYEQYF. This chain connects TRBV2 to TRBJ2-7; TCRdb proposes TRBD1, but this gene call is untestable without DNA. This CDR3 has 16 residues. Germline V gene sequence: CDR1 SNHLY, CDR2 FYNNEI.

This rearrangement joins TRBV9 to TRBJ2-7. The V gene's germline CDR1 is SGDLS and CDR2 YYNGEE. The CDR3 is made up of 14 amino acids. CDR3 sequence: CASSVTYSSYEQYF. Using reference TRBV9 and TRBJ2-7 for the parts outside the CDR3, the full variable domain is DSGVTQTPKHLITATGQRVTLRCSPRSGDLSVYWYQQSLDQGLQFLIQYYNGEERAKGNILERFSAQQFPDLHSELNLSSLELGDSALYFCASSVTYSSYEQYFGPGTRLTVT.

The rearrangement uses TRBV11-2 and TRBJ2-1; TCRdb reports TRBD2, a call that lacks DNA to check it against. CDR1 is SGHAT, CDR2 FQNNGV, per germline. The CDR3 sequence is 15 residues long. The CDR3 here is CASCERESRYNEQFF. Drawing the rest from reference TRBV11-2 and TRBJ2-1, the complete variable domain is EAGVAQSPRYKIIEKRQSVAFWCNPISGHATLYWYQQILGQGPKLLIQFQNNGVVDDSQLPKDRFSAERLKGVDSTLKIQPAKLEDSAVYLCASCERESRYNEQFFGPGTRLTVL.

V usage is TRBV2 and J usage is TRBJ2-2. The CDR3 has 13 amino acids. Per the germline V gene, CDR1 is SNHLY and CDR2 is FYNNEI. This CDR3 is CASSDRITGELFF.

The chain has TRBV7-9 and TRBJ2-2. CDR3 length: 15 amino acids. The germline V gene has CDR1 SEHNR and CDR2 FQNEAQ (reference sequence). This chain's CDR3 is CASSLPITNTGELFF. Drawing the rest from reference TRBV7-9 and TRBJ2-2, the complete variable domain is DTGVSQNPRHKITKRGQNVTFRCDPISEHNRLYWYRQTLGQGPEFLTYFQNEAQLEKSRLLSDRFSAERPKGSFSTLEIQRTEQGDSAMYLCASSLPITNTGELFFGEGSRLTVL.

The CDR3 spells CASSPTGTGTEKLFF. This rearrangement joins TRBV4-1 to TRBJ1-4; the D call of TRBD1 rests on TCRdb alone, since no DNA is present to check it. Per germline, CDR1 MGHRA and CDR2 YSYEKL. The CDR3 covers 15 residues.

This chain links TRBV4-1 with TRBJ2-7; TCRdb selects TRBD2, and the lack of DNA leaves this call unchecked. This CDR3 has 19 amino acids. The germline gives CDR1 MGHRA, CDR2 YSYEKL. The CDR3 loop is CASSQDILLVAGLSYEQYF.